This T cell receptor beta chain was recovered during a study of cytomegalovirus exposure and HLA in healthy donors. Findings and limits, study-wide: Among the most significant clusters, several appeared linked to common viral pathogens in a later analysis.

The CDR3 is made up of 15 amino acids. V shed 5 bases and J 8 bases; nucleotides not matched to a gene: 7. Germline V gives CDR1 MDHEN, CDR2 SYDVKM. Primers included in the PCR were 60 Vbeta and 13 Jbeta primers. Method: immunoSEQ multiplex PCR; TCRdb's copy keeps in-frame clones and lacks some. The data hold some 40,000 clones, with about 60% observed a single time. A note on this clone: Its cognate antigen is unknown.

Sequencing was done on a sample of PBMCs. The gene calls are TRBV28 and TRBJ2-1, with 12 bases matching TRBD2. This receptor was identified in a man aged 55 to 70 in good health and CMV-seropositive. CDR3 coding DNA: TGTGCCAGCAGTATGACTAGCGGGAGTAAGGATGAGCAGTTCTTC. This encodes CASSMTSGSKDEQFF.